This TCR beta chain was documented in a study of cytomegalovirus exposure and HLA in healthy donors. Vbeta (60) and Jbeta (13) primers were used in the PCR. The table came from immunoSEQ multiplex PCR; TCRdb's copy has only in-frame clones and leaves some out. In the table there are under 130,000 clones, around four fifths of which are singletons. Worth noting for this clone: The antigen is not known.

Study-wide points: Researchers reported from a later analysis that most CMV-associated TCR beta chains appeared HLA-restricted. Sequencing artifact likely explains a cluster of highly shared sequence variants.

Donors likely had unrecorded immune exposures despite being nominally healthy when sampled. V was cut by 3 bases and J by 0 bases, with 8 bases left in between. CDR3 length: 14 amino acids. Germline V gene sequence: CDR1 ENHRY, CDR2 SYGVKD. The rearrangement joins TRBV10-3 to TRBJ1-2; D is ambiguous. Sequencing used PBMCs. This TCR was sampled from a woman in her thirties or forties in good health and CMV-seropositive. CDR3 sequence (DNA): TGTGCCATCAGTGAAGGAGGCGCTAACTATGGCTACACCTTC. This gives the protein CAISEGGANYGYTF.